These 17 T cell receptor beta chains originate from one sample sequenced in a study of T cell repertoires in cytomegalovirus infection. MiXCR, run by TCRdb on the reads, gives a single entry per CDR3 protein. The data contain about 740,000 distinct CDR3 sequences, approximately 34% of them seen just once; the ten biggest clones take up under 3.5%. The sample was PBMCs. The receptors shown here come from a human donor in good health (CMV status not recorded). Some clones in this sample may be carry-over from other donors' samples.

The chain is built from TRBV6-6 and TRBJ2-5, with D uncertain. Looked up from germline, CDR1 is MNHNY and CDR2 is SVGAGI (reference sequence). The CDR3 contains 15 residues. Trimming left V 5 bases short and J 2 bases short, with 15 bases between. DNA of the CDR3: TGTGCCAGCAGTGGAGAAGGGTTGGGACAAGAGACCCAGTACTTC. Translating it yields CASSGEGLGQETQYF.

This clonotype was detected only a few times. V gene TRBV15 combines with J gene TRBJ2-7; D may be TRBD1 (6 bases). V was trimmed by 3 bases and J by 5 bases, leaving 17 bases between them. Germline V gene sequence: CDR1 LNHNV, CDR2 YYDKDF (reference sequence). This CDR3 comprises 15 residues. The CDR3 sequence: CATSSNRVVGDEQYF. The CDR3 DNA sequence: TGTGCCACCAGCAGTAACAGGGTGGTCGGCGACGAGCAGTACTTC.

This clonotype has only a few counts. The chain has TRBV4-2 and TRBJ1-6; TRBD1 aligns across 8 bases. The germline CDR1 and CDR2 sequences are LGHNA and YNFKEQ. The CDR3 has 16 residues. V was pared by 2 bases and J by 6 bases, with 6 bases of the junction left unmatched. CDR3 loop: CASSQTGTGFNSPLHF. DNA for the CDR3: TGTGCCAGCAGCCAAACCGGGACAGGCTTTAATTCACCCCTCCACTTT.

This clonotype has a handful of counts. The conserved final phenylalanine or tryptophan is absent from the CDR3, which likely points to a read error. V gene TRBV3-1 combines with J gene TRBJ2-5; 9 positions agree with TRBD2. CDR1 and CDR2 from the germline V gene are LGHDT and YNNKEL (reference sequence). V lost 4 bases to trimming and J lost 5 bases; unmatched junction nucleotides: 8. The CDR3 is 15 amino acids. The chain's CDR3 is CASSPPSGVRETQYL. CDR3 DNA sequence: TGTGCCAGCAGCCCCCCTAGCGGGGTTAGGGAGACCCAGTACTTA.

The J gene is TRBJ1-5, the V gene TRBV20-1; TRBD1 agrees at 7 bases. The junction had 4 bases not matched to a gene; V was cut back by 1 base and J by 7 bases. Germline V gives CDR1 DFQATT, CDR2 SNEGSKA (reference sequence). The CDR3 consists of 13 residues. The CDR3 here is CSARGQGWQPQHF. The CDR3 DNA sequence: TGCAGTGCTAGAGGACAGGGCTGGCAGCCCCAGCATTTT.

This clonotype was counted between two and nine times. The gene calls are TRBV20-1 and TRBJ2-3, with a weak D call TRBD2 (6 bases). Trimming stripped 5 bases from V and 1 base from J, with 16 bases between. The CDR3 loop spans 15 amino acids. The germline gives CDR1 DFQATT, CDR2 SNEGSKA (reference sequence). The CDR3 region has the DNA TGCAGTGCTGCCGCGGGGCGTTTGGGCACAGATACGCAGTATTTT. It translates to CSAAAGRLGTDTQYF.

The CDR3 coding sequence is TGCAGTGCTAGAGGGGGGGGACAGGGAACTTATAACTATGGCTACACCTTC. Translation: CSARGGGQGTYNYGYTF. The V call is TRBV20-1, the J call TRBJ1-2; 9 bases fit TRBD1. V trimming: 1 base; J trimming: 1 base; junction bases outside the gene matches: 10. CDR3 size: 17 residues. CDR1 and CDR2 from the germline V gene are DFQATT and SNEGSKA (reference sequence).

The chain links TRBV4-1 to TRBJ2-5; D is possibly TRBD1 (5 bases). The V gene's germline CDR1 is MGHRA and CDR2 YSYEKL. The CDR3 has 14 residues. The ends were cut back, 0 bases at V and 5 bases at J, with 10 bases in the middle. The CDR3 sequence: CASSQDGATETQYF. The CDR3 region has the DNA TGCGCCAGCAGCCAAGATGGGGCGACGGAGACCCAGTACTTC.

The chain is built from TRBV28 and TRBJ2-7; weak D call: TRBD1 (5 bases). The length of the CDR3 is 14 residues. The V gene lost 3 bases and the J gene lost 4 bases, with 13 bases spanning the gap. CDR1 is MDHEN and CDR2 is SYDVKM in the germline V gene. In DNA, the CDR3 is TGTGCCAGCAGTTTCCCCCAGGGCATTTACGAGCAGTACTTC. This translates into CASSFPQGIYEQYF.

This clonotype showed up just a few times. The rearrangement uses TRBV6-1 and TRBJ1-5, with D possibly being TRBD1 (6 bases). The CDR3 totals 15 residues. The V and J ends lost 6 bases and 0 bases respectively, with 12 bases between them. Germline lookup yields CDR1 MNHNS and CDR2 SASEGT. CDR3 in amino acids: CASSRWTDSNQPQHF. The CDR3, as DNA: TGTGCCAGCAGCCGTTGGACAGATAGCAATCAGCCCCAGCATTTT.

V is TRBV7-8 and J is TRBJ2-5; D remains unclear. Germline V gene data show CDR1 as SGHVS and CDR2 as FQNEAQ. Trimming removed 2 bases at V and 5 bases at J, with 15 bases between. CDR3 length: 15 amino acids. CDR3 loop: CASSLYRRMVETQYF. Written as DNA, the CDR3 is TGTGCCAGCAGCTTATATCGTCGGATGGTGGAGACCCAGTACTTC.

This sequence joins TRBV4-1 and TRBJ2-1; D perhaps matches TRBD2 (6 bases). The CDR3 runs 14 residues. Looked up from germline, CDR1 is MGHRA and CDR2 is YSYEKL. V lost 4 bases and J 6 bases, leaving 13 bases between the germline ends. DNA for the CDR3: TGCGCCAGCAGCCGCACTTTGGGGGGCAATGAGCAGTTCTTC. This gives the protein CASSRTLGGNEQFF.

Only one count was recorded for this clonotype. The V and J genes are TRBV28 and TRBJ2-1; 16 bases align to TRBD2. Germline V gene data show CDR1 as MDHEN and CDR2 as SYDVKM. With V trimmed by 6 bases and J by 8 bases, 4 bases remained unmatched. The CDR3 contains 15 residues. CDR3 coding DNA: TGTGCCAGCAGGGGGACTAGCGGGAGGGGGGATGAGCAGTTCTTC. It specifies CASRGTSGRGDEQFF.

The J gene is TRBJ2-3, the V gene TRBV4-1; no definite D call. V was cut by 0 bases and J by 1 base, with 5 bases left in between. The CDR3 has 14 amino acids. The V gene's germline CDR1 is MGHRA and CDR2 YSYEKL. CDR3 amino acids: CASSQDLGTDTQYF. The CDR3 region has the DNA TGCGCCAGCAGCCAAGATCTTGGCACAGATACGCAGTATTTT.

This clonotype was seen a few times. The rearrangement uses TRBV7-6 and TRBJ1-5; D possibly corresponds to TRBD1 (5 bases). V was clipped by 4 bases and J by 2 bases, with 9 bases between them. CDR1 SGHVS and CDR2 FNYEAQ come from the germline V gene. The CDR3 runs 14 residues. The CDR3, as DNA: TGTGCCAGCAGCTCTAGCAGGGGCAATCAGCCCCAGCATTTT. This encodes CASSSSRGNQPQHF.

The rearrangement links TRBV7-9 to TRBJ1-1; D remains ambiguous. CDR1 SEHNR and CDR2 FQNEAQ come from the germline V gene (reference sequence). V was trimmed by 5 bases and J by 0 bases, leaving 10 bases between them. This CDR3 is built from 14 residues. Here the CDR3 reads CASSRAKMNTEAFF. CDR3 sequence (DNA): TGTGCCAGCAGCCGGGCAAAAATGAACACTGAAGCTTTCTTT.

The CDR3 nucleotides are TGTGCCAGTAGTACTCAGGGGAATCGGGGCAATCAGCCCCAGCATTTT. Translated: CASSTQGNRGNQPQHF. The chain carries TRBV19 and TRBJ1-5; TRBD1 is a possible D gene (6 bases). The CDR3 spans 16 residues. Germline-derived CDR1 and CDR2 are LNHDA and SQIVND (reference sequence). V lost 4 bases and J 2 bases, leaving 15 bases between the germline ends. The full variable domain, in which reference TRBV19 and TRBJ1-5 provide the parts outside the CDR3, is DGGITQSPKYLFRKEGQNVTLSCEQNLNHDAMYWYRQDPGQGLRLIYYSQIVNDFQKGDIAEGYSVSREKKESFPLTVTSAQKNPTAFYLCASSTQGNRGNQPQHFGDGTRLSIL.